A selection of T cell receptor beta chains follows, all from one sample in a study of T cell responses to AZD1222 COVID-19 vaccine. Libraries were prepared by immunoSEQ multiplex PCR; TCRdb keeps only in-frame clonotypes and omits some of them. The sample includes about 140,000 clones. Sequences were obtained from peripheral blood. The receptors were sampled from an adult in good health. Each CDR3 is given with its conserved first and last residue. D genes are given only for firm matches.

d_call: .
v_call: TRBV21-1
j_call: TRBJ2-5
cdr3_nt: TGTGCCAGCAGTCTTCGGGACCGCCAAGAGACCCAGTACTTC
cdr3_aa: CASSLRDRQETQYF

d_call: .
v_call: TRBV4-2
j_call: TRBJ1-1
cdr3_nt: TGTGCCAGCAGCCATCCCAGTCGGGGGACTGAAGCTTTCTTT
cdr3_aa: CASSHPSRGTEAFF

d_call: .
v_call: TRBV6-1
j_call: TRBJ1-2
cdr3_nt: TGTGCCAGCAGTGACCTTGGCTACACCTTC
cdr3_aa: CASSDLGYTF

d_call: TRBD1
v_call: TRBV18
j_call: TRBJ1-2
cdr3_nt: TGTGCCAGCTCACCCGAGACAGGGGGCCATGGCTACACCTTC
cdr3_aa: CASSPETGGHGYTF

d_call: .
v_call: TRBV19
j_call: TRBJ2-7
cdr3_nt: TGTGCCAGTAGGAAACACCCGCAGTACTTC
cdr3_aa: CASRKHPQYF

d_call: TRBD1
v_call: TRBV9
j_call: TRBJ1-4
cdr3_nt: TGTGCCAGCAGCGCCGACAGGGTCAATGAAAAACTGTTTTTT
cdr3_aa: CASSADRVNEKLFF

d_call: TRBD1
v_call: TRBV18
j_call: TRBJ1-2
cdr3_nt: TGTGCCAGCTCTCAGGACAGGGTGAGCTATGGCTACACCTTC
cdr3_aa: CASSQDRVSYGYTF

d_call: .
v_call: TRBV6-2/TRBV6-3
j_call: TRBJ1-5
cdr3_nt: TGTGCCAGCAGCCCCCACGGGGAGGGGTTACATCAGCCCCAGCATTTT
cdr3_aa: CASSPHGEGLHQPQHF

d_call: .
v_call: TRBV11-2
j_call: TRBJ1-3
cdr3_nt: TGTGCCAGCAGCTTAGATCAAACGAACACCATATATTTT
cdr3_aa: CASSLDQTNTIYF

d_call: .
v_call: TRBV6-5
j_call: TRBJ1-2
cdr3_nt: TGTGCCAGCGGTCGGGACCCCGGTGGCTATGGCTACACCTTC
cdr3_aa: CASGRDPGGYGYTF

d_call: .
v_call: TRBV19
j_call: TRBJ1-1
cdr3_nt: TGTGCCAGTAGTATATTTAGGGCAGGGCCCCAGGGGTGGAGAACAACTGAAGCTTTCTTT
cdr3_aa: CASSIFRAGPQGWRTTEAFF

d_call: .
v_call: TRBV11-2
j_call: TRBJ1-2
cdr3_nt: TGTGCCAGCAGCTTATCACACGGTACTAACTATGGCTACACCTTC
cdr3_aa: CASSLSHGTNYGYTF

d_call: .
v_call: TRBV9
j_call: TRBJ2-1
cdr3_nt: TGTGCCAGCAGCCGACGAGGTGTGGATGAGCAGTTCTTC
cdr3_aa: CASSRRGVDEQFF

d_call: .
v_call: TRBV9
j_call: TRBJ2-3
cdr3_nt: TGTGCCAGCAGCGTAGTGGTTTCGGGTCTGACAGATACGCAGTATTTT
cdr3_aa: CASSVVVSGLTDTQYF

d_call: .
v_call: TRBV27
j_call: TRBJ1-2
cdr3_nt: TGTGCCAGCAGTCCAGGCCCTAACTATGGCTACACCTTC
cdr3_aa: CASSPGPNYGYTF

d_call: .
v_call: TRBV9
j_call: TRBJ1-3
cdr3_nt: TGTGCCAGCAGCGTAGGTATAGGGCAATTCGGAAACACCATATATTTT
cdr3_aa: CASSVGIGQFGNTIYF

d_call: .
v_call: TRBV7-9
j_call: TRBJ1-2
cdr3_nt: TGTGCCAGCAGCAGCGCCGGGACCAATCACTTCTACACCTTC
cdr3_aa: CASSSAGTNHFYTF

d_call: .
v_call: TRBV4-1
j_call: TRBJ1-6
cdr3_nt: TGCGCCAGCAGCCCACAATCCGGGACTTCTAATTCACCCCTCCACTTT
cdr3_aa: CASSPQSGTSNSPLHF

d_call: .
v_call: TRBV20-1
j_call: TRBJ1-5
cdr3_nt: TGCAGTGCTAGTTACGGGAGGGATCAGCCCCAGCATTTT
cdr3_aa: CSASYGRDQPQHF

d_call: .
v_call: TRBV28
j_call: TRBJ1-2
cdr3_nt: TGTGCCAGCAGTCCCGGGACCTGGGCAGGGAACTATGGCTACACCTTC
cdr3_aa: CASSPGTWAGNYGYTF

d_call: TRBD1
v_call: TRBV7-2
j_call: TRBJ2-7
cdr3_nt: TGTGCCAGCAGCTTAGCTCACGGCGCGGGACAGGGCTACGAGCAGTACTTC
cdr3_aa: CASSLAHGAGQGYEQYF

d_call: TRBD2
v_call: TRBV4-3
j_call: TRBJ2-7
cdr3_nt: TGCGCCAGCAGCCAAGACACGTGGTCTAGCGGGTCCCACGAGCAGTACTTC
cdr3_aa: CASSQDTWSSGSHEQYF

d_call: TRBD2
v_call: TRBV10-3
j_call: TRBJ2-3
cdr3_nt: TGTGCCATCAATGGCGGGGGGGGCGATACGCAGTATTTT
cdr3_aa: CAINGGGGDTQYF

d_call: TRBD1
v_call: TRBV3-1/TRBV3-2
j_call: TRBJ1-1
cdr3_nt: TGTGCCAGCACCCATCAGGGGGTCAACACTGAAGCTTTCTTT
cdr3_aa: CASTHQGVNTEAFF

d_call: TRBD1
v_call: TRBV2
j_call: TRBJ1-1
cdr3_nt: TGTGCCAGCAGTGAAAGATCAGGGGGGAACACTGAAGCTTTCTTT
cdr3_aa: CASSERSGGNTEAFF

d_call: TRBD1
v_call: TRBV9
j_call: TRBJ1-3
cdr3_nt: TGTGCCAGCAGCAAAAGGACAGGAACGAGCTCTGGAAACACCATATATTTT
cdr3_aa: CASSKRTGTSSGNTIYF

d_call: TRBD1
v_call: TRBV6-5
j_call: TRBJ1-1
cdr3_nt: TGTGCCAGCAGTTCTTCCCGGGACAGGGTGAACACTGAAGCTTTCTTT
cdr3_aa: CASSSSRDRVNTEAFF

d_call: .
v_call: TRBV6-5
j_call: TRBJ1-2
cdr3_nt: TGTGCCAGCAGGGCAGTAAACTATGGCTACACCTTC
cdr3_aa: CASRAVNYGYTF

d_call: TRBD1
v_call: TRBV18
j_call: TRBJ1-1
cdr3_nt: TGTGCCAGCTCACCCGACAGGGGGACCACTGAAGCTTTCTTT
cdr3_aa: CASSPDRGTTEAFF

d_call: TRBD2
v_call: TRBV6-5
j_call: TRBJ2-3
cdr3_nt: TGTGCCAGCAGTCCTAGCGGGGTCAGTACAGATACGCAGTATTTT
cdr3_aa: CASSPSGVSTDTQYF

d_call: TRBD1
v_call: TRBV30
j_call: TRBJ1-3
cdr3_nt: TGTGCCTGGAGCGAACGAATGGGGCAGGGGGCGCGCGGAAACACCATATATTTT
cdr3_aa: CAWSERMGQGARGNTIYF

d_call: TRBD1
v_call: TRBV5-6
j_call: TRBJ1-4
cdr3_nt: TGTGCCAGCAGCTGGGGGACAGGGGGAGTGGAAAAACTGTTTTTT
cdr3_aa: CASSWGTGGVEKLFF

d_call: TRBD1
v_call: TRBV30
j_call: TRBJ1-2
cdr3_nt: TGTGCCTGGAGTTGGGGGGGACAGCGAGATCAAGGCTATGGCTACACCTTC
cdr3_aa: CAWSWGGQRDQGYGYTF

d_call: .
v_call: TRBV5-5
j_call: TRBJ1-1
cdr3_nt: TGTGCCAGCAGCCCGACAGACACTGAAGCTTTCTTT
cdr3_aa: CASSPTDTEAFF

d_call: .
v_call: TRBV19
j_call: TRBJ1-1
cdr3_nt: TGTGCCAGTAGTTTACAGGGCCTGAACACTGAAGCTTTCTTT
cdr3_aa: CASSLQGLNTEAFF

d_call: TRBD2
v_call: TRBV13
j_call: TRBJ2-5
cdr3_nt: TGTGCCAGCAGCGCTCGACTAGCGGGGGGTCGTGAGACCCAGTACTTC
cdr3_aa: CASSARLAGGRETQYF

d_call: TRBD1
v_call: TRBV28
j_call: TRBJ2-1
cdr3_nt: TGTGCCAGCAGTGTATACAGGGGGAGCTCCTACAATGAGCAGTTCTTC
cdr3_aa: CASSVYRGSSYNEQFF

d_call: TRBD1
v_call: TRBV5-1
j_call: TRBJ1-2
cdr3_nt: TGCGCCAGCAGCCGGGACAGGGATGGGGGCTACACCTTC
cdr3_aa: CASSRDRDGGYTF

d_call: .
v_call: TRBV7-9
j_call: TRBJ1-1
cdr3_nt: TGTGCCAGCAGCTTAGATACGTGGAACACTGAAGCTTTCTTT
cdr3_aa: CASSLDTWNTEAFF

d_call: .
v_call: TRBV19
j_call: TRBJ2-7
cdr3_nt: TGTGCCAGTAGCCCCATCGGTTACGAGCAGTACTTC
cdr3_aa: CASSPIGYEQYF

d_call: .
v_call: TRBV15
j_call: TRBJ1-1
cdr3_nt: TGTGCCACCAGCCGAAACAGGGTAGGCTTGGGGAACACTGAAGCTTTCTTT
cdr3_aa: CATSRNRVGLGNTEAFF

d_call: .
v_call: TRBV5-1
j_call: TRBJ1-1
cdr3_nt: TGCGCCAGCACCTCTGGAAGGGGCATGAACACTGAAGCTTTCTTT
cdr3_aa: CASTSGRGMNTEAFF

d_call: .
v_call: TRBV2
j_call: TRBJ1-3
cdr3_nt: TGTGCCAGCACCGACAGTCGGGGTCAAAACACCATATATTTT
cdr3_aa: CASTDSRGQNTIYF

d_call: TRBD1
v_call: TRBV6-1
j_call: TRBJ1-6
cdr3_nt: TGTGCCAGCAGTGAAGAGGGCAGGGGGCTTTCACCCCTCCACTTT
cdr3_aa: CASSEEGRGLSPLHF

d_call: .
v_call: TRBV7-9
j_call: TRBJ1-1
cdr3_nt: TGTGCCAGCAGCTTAGGGAGTCCGGTGAGGACTGAAGCTTTCTTT
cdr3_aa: CASSLGSPVRTEAFF